Listed below are T cell receptor beta chains from one sample, sequenced in a study of cytomegalovirus exposure and HLA in healthy donors. TCRdb keeps only in-frame clones here, not all; method: immunoSEQ multiplex PCR. Of roughly 200,000 clones listed, just over 75% are singletons. Sequenced material: PBMCs. These receptors all come from a young man in good health and CMV-seronegative. The CDR3 runs from the conserved cysteine through the conserved F or W. A D gene is named only where the DNA matches it firmly. The size field is filled for only some rows; it gives once, few, many or a size class.

TRBV10-1	TRBD1	.	TRBJ2-2	CASSPGQSTGELFF	TGCGCCAGCAGTCCGGGACAGAGCACCGGGGAGCTGTTTTTT
TRBV5-6	TRBD2	.	TRBJ2-3	CASSRERDSTDTQYF	TGTGCCAGCAGCAGGGAGCGGGACAGCACAGATACGCAGTATTTT
TRBV5-5	.	once	TRBJ2-2	CASSLGITGELFF	TGTGCCAGCAGCTTGGGTATCACCGGGGAGCTGTTTTTT
TRBV5-4	.	.	TRBJ2-7	CASSSNRYEQYF	TGTGCCAGCAGCTCGAACAGGTACGAGCAGTACTTC
TRBV18	.	.	TRBJ2-7	CASSLDRSHEQYF	TGTGCCAGCTCACTCGACAGGTCCCACGAGCAGTACTTC
TRBV19	.	.	TRBJ1-5	CASTPRTDYQPQHF	TGTGCCAGTACCCCGAGGACAGATTATCAGCCCCAGCATTTT
TRBV23-1	TRBD1	.	TRBJ2-7	CASSQQGQGTYEQYF	TGCGCCAGCAGTCAACAGGGACAGGGAACCTACGAGCAGTACTTC
TRBV9	.	once	TRBJ2-5	CASSASSWETQYF	TGTGCCAGCAGCGCCTCTAGTTGGGAGACCCAGTACTTC
TRBV5-1	.	.	TRBJ2-2	CASSPTVQNTGELFF	TGCGCCAGCAGCCCGACAGTTCAGAACACCGGGGAGCTGTTTTTT
TRBV5-1	.	.	TRBJ2-7	CASSPGGGSYEQYF	TGCGCCAGCAGCCCAGGGGGCGGGAGCTACGAGCAGTACTTC
TRBV5-1	.	.	TRBJ2-5	CASSFSSWETQYF	TGCGCCAGCAGCTTCTCTAGCTGGGAGACCCAGTACTTC
TRBV5-1	.	.	TRBJ1-6	CASSPEISLGSYNSPLHF	TGCGCCAGCAGCCCGGAGATTTCGCTGGGCTCCTATAATTCACCCCTCCACTTT
TRBV9	TRBD2	.	TRBJ2-7	CASSVERLAGGPGSYEQYF	TGTGCCAGCAGCGTAGAGAGACTAGCGGGAGGGCCTGGGTCCTACGAGCAGTACTTC
TRBV6-1	TRBD2	.	TRBJ2-1	CASSVGRGGIYNEQFF	TGTGCCAGCAGTGTAGGGCGGGGGGGGATCTACAATGAGCAGTTCTTC
TRBV2	.	few	TRBJ1-2	CASSQGWHGYTF	TGTGCCAGCAGTCAGGGTTGGCATGGCTACACCTTC
TRBV10-3	TRBD1	.	TRBJ1-3	CAISESRTGRRGNTIYF	TGTGCCATCAGTGAGTCCCGGACAGGGAGACGAGGAAACACCATATATTTT
TRBV4-1	.	.	TRBJ1-4	CASSPGGFTNEKLFF	TGCGCCAGCAGCCCCGGGGGGTTCACTAATGAAAAACTGTTTTTT
TRBV5-1	.	.	TRBJ2-7	CASTPPTGNYEQYF	TGCGCCAGCACACCGCCTACTGGAAACTACGAGCAGTACTTC
TRBV10-3	TRBD1	.	TRBJ1-2	CAISEGDRGHTF	TGTGCCATCAGTGAGGGGGACAGGGGCCACACCTTC
TRBV4-1	TRBD2	.	TRBJ2-3	CASSQASGSITDTQYF	TGCGCCAGCAGCCAAGCCAGCGGGAGCATTACAGATACGCAGTATTTT
TRBV7-2	TRBD1	.	TRBJ2-7	CASSLAGGSAYEQYF	TGTGCCAGCAGCTTAGCAGGGGGCAGCGCCTACGAGCAGTACTTC
TRBV6-5	TRBD2	.	TRBJ2-7	CASSYGAGSSYEQYF	TGTGCCAGCAGTTACGGAGCGGGGAGCTCCTACGAGCAGTACTTC
TRBV5-1	TRBD2	.	TRBJ2-5	CASSLGTSGRLPRETQYF	TGCGCCAGCAGCTTGGGAACTAGCGGGAGGCTCCCCCGGGAGACCCAGTACTTC
TRBV25-1	TRBD1	.	TRBJ2-1	CASSEFRGTGAYNEQFF	TGTGCCAGCAGTGAATTTCGCGGGACAGGGGCCTACAATGAGCAGTTCTTC
TRBV21-1	.	.	TRBJ2-7	CASSSLPYEQYF	TGTGCCAGCAGCTCCCTCCCCTACGAGCAGTACTTC
TRBV2	.	few	TRBJ1-1	CASSLGGRQNTEAFF	TGTGCCAGCAGTCTCGGGGGACGCCAGAACACTGAAGCTTTCTTT
TRBV9	.	once	TRBJ1-3	CASSTRDSSGNTIYF	TGTGCCAGCAGCACCCGGGATAGCTCTGGAAACACCATATATTTT
TRBV7-6	TRBD2	.	TRBJ2-1	CASNPRLAGGGSALNEQFF	TGTGCCAGCAACCCCCGACTAGCGGGAGGTGGGAGCGCCCTGAATGAGCAGTTCTTC
TRBV18	.	.	TRBJ2-7	CASSPVKGGNEQYF	TGTGCCAGCTCACCGGTTAAAGGGGGTAACGAGCAGTACTTC
TRBV5-1	.	.	TRBJ2-5	CASSQTPVETQYF	TGCGCCAGCAGCCAAACGCCAGTGGAGACCCAGTACTTC
TRBV7-8	TRBD1	.	TRBJ2-2	CASSPGQGYTGELFF	TGTGCCAGCAGCCCGGGACAGGGCTACACCGGGGAGCTGTTTTTT
TRBV6-1	TRBD1	.	TRBJ2-1	CASSPGTGGYNEQFF	TGTGCCAGCAGTCCCGGGACAGGGGGCTACAATGAGCAGTTCTTC
TRBV5-6	.	few	TRBJ2-7	CASRLSFHESYEQYF	TGTGCCAGCAGACTCTCCTTCCATGAGTCCTACGAGCAGTACTTC
TRBV30	.	.	TRBJ2-2	CAWRRDQLGAGELFF	TGTGCCTGGCGGCGGGACCAACTGGGGGCCGGGGAGCTGTTTTTT
TRBV7-3	TRBD2	.	TRBJ2-2	CASSPWGLSSGNTGELFF	TGTGCCAGCAGCCCTTGGGGACTTTCTAGCGGGAACACCGGGGAGCTGTTTTTT
TRBV7-9	TRBD1	.	TRBJ2-7	CASSGEHLPGQGIYEQYF	TGTGCCAGCAGCGGAGAGCACTTACCGGGACAGGGCATCTACGAGCAGTACTTC
TRBV27	.	.	TRBJ1-1	CASSLFGGGSTEAFF	TGTGCCAGCAGTTTATTCGGGGGAGGAAGCACTGAAGCTTTCTTT
TRBV10-3	TRBD2	.	TRBJ2-5	CAISVGLAEETQYF	TGTGCCATCAGTGTTGGACTAGCGGAAGAGACCCAGTACTTC